The T cell receptor (beta chain) described here comes from a study of shared clonotypes between healthy human individuals. As for the study in general: A couple of female and a few male donors aged 18 to 49 were enrolled.

TCRdb's copy holds only in-frame clones and misses some; the assay was immunoSEQ multiplex PCR. The top ten hold 1.1% of the sample, which has some 2,000,000 clones, less than 95% seen once. Naivety among CD8 cells was defined by CD45RO negativity and positive CCR7 selection, thereby excluding terminally differentiated effector memory CD45RA+ cells. As regards this clone: Distinct nucleotide sequences in the sample also encode this CDR3.

The source of this sequence is a man aged 18 to 29 in good health. Sequenced: naive CD8+ T cells sorted from blood.

The CDR3 protein is CASSSDYNEQFF. CDR3 DNA sequence: TGCGCCAGCAGCTCGGATTACAATGAGCAGTTCTTC. The J gene is TRBJ2-1, the V gene TRBV5-1; D gene uncertain. This CDR3 contains 12 residues. CDR1 SGHRS and CDR2 YFSETQ come from the germline V gene. Between the trimmed V and J ends, which lost 3 bases and 4 bases, there was a span of 5 bases.